The rows below give T cell receptor beta chains drawn from one sample of a study of T cells in Graves' hyperthyroidism and ophthalmopathy. TCRdb itself ran the multiplex PCR reads through MiXCR, one entry per CDR3 protein. Of approximately 400,000 distinct CDR3 sequences in the sample, 15% to 17% were seen once. Material for sequencing was blood. Receptors were obtained from a woman under 30 with Graves' hyperthyroidism that later progressed to Graves' ophthalmopathy. The CDR3 runs from the conserved cysteine through the conserved F or W. D genes are given only for firm matches. Clone size is not always given. Where it is, it says once, few, many or a class for expanded clones.

d_call	clone_size	v_call	j_call	cdr3_nt	cdr3_aa
.	many	TRBV20-1	TRBJ2-3	TGCAGTGCTAGTACGGAGGGCGTCACCACAGATACGCAGTATTTT	CSASTEGVTTDTQYF
TRBD1	many	TRBV28	TRBJ2-7	TGTGCCAGCAGTTTTGACAGGGTGCGCGAGCAGTACTTC	CASSFDRVREQYF
.	many	TRBV11-2	TRBJ2-3	TGTGCCAGCAGGGCGGGGCGGGTCACAGATACGCAGTATTTT	CASRAGRVTDTQYF
.	.	TRBV10-3	TRBJ2-2	TGTGCCCTCAAGAACACGAACACCGGGGAGCTGTTTTTT	CALKNTNTGELFF
TRBD1	.	TRBV20-1	TRBJ2-5	TGCAGTGCTGGAAAGCAAGAGTGGAGACAGGGTCAAGAGACCCAGTACTTC	CSAGKQEWRQGQETQYF
.	.	TRBV10-1	TRBJ2-3	TGCGCCAGCAGTGTAGCCGGGCACACAGATACGCAGTATTTT	CASSVAGHTDTQYF
TRBD2	many	TRBV28	TRBJ2-7	TGTGCCAGCAGTTTATCCCAGCGGGAGCTCAACGAGCAGTACTTC	CASSLSQRELNEQYF
.	many	TRBV27	TRBJ1-6	TGTGCCAGCAGCCCCACGCAAATCACGCGACCCCTCCACTTT	CASSPTQITRPLHF
TRBD1	.	TRBV28	TRBJ2-7	TGTGCCAGCAGTTTATGGACGGGACAGGGGATTGAGGGATACTACGAGCAGTACTTC	CASSLWTGQGIEGYYEQYF
TRBD1	many	TRBV2	TRBJ2-1	TGTGCCAGCAGTGGCGGACAGGGATTCTACAATGAGCAGTTCTTC	CASSGGQGFYNEQFF
.	few	TRBV6-1	TRBJ2-5	TGTGCCAGCGGGGCTCTAGCGGAGACCCAGTACTTC	CASGALAETQYF
TRBD2	many	TRBV20-1	TRBJ2-7	TGCAGTGCTAGTTACTCGGGCGGCGGGAGGGCCAGGGAGCAGTACTTC	CSASYSGGGRAREQYF
.	many	TRBV30	TRBJ1-3	TGTGCCTGGAAGAGGTTCTCTGGAAACACCATATATTTT	CAWKRFSGNTIYF
.	few	TRBV6-1	TRBJ1-4	TGTGCCAGCAGTGTGTCCCCCGGCGGCCCGGGGAATGAAAAACTGTTTTTT	CASSVSPGGPGNEKLFF
.	many	TRBV11-3	TRBJ1-1	TGTGCCAGCAGCTATAGGTGGAACACTGAAGCTTTCTTT	CASSYRWNTEAFF
.	.	TRBV18	TRBJ2-7	TGTGCCAGCTCACGCCAACAGGGCGAGGGGACGCAGTACTTC	CASSRQQGEGTQYF
TRBD1	many	TRBV28	TRBJ2-7	TGTGCCAGCAGAGGGGGACAGGGAGGAGGGTACGAGCAGTACTTC	CASRGGQGGGYEQYF
.	many	TRBV28	TRBJ2-7	TGTGCCAGCAGTTTTTTCAGCGGCTCGGAAGCCTACGAGCAGTACTTC	CASSFFSGSEAYEQYF
TRBD1	.	TRBV25-1	TRBJ1-2	TGTGCCAGCAGGCCGACAGGGAGCTATGGCTACACCTTC	CASRPTGSYGYTF
.	few	TRBV19	TRBJ2-7	TGTGCCAGTAGTATAGGGCCGGGGTCGACCTACGAGCAGTACTTC	CASSIGPGSTYEQYF
.	many	TRBV12-3/TRBV12-4	TRBJ1-5	TGTGCCAGCAGTTTAGGGGGCCACAATCAGCCCCAGCATTTT	CASSLGGHNQPQHF
TRBD2	many	TRBV2	TRBJ2-1	TGTGCCAGCACCGGGACTAGCGGGAGGTACAATGAGCAGTTCTTC	CASTGTSGRYNEQFF
TRBD2	few	TRBV6-2/TRBV6-3	TRBJ2-1	TGTGCCAGCAGACGGGGACTAGCGGTAAAGGGCTCCTACAATGAGCAGTTCTTC	CASRRGLAVKGSYNEQFF
.	many	TRBV12-3/TRBV12-4	TRBJ1-1	TGTGCCAGCAGTTTAGGGCAGAGCACTGAAGCTTTCTTT	CASSLGQSTEAFF
.	few	TRBV4-1	TRBJ1-2	TGCGCCAGCAGCCAGTGGAGGGACGGTGGCTACACCTTC	CASSQWRDGGYTF
.	.	TRBV27	TRBJ2-7	TGTGCCAGCAGTCCTTCAGGAGGCGAGCAGTACTTC	CASSPSGGEQYF
.	.	TRBV18	TRBJ2-2	TGTGCCAGCTCACGAGGTTTGCATTACACCGGGGAGCTGTTTTTT	CASSRGLHYTGELFF
.	.	TRBV2	TRBJ2-1	TGTGCCAGCAGCGAAGAGCGGGCCAAGCAGTTCTTC	CASSEERAKQFF
TRBD2	many	TRBV27	TRBJ2-1	TGTGCCAGCACCCGAAGGGGACTAGCGGGAGCCAATGAGCAGTTCTTC	CASTRRGLAGANEQFF
.	many	TRBV2	TRBJ2-5	TGTGCCAGCAGAGCCGGGAGGACCCAGTACTTC	CASRAGRTQYF
TRBD1	.	TRBV5-1	TRBJ2-7	TGCGCCACCTCAGAAACAGGGGGAAACCCCTACGAGCAGTACTTC	CATSETGGNPYEQYF
.	few	TRBV28	TRBJ1-5	TGTGCCAGCAGTTTTACAGGGAACAATCAGCCCCAGCATTTT	CASSFTGNNQPQHF
.	.	TRBV6-1	TRBJ2-2	TGTGCCAGCAGCACAGGGGAGGGGACCGGGGAGCTGTTTTTT	CASSTGEGTGELFF
.	.	TRBV6-1	TRBJ1-6	TGTGCCAGCAGTGAGCGTCAGAGAAATTCACCCCTCCACTTT	CASSERQRNSPLHF
.	many	TRBV20-1	TRBJ1-1	TGCAGTGCTAGAGTACAGGGAGGCACTGAAGCTTTCTTT	CSARVQGGTEAFF
.	.	TRBV10-3	TRBJ2-3	TGTGCCATCAGGCAGGGATTAGATACGCAGTATTTT	CAIRQGLDTQYF
.	many	TRBV30	TRBJ1-5	TGTGCCTGGAGTGTAATCCCGGAGAATCAGCCCCAGCATTTT	CAWSVIPENQPQHF
.	many	TRBV11-2	TRBJ2-1	TGTGCCAGCAGCCTAGTGGCGGACAATGAGCAGTTCTTC	CASSLVADNEQFF
.	many	TRBV27	TRBJ1-4	TGTGCCAGCAGTTCGGGGACACCCAATCCTGGGGAAAAACTGTTTTTT	CASSSGTPNPGEKLFF
TRBD2	many	TRBV20-1	TRBJ2-1	TGCAGTGCACAGGGACTAGCGGATTACAATGAGCAGTTCTTC	CSAQGLADYNEQFF
TRBD1	many	TRBV2	TRBJ1-5	TGTGCCAGCAGTACAGGGGTTTACCAGCCCCAGCATTTT	CASSTGVYQPQHF
.	.	TRBV6-2/TRBV6-3	TRBJ2-7	TGTGCCAGCAGTTACCCGGCAGGGGTCGAGCAGTACTTC	CASSYPAGVEQYF
TRBD1	.	TRBV19	TRBJ2-4	TGTGCCAGTAGTATAGATGGGGGGACAGGGACTCTAGCCAAAAACATTCAGTACTTC	CASSIDGGTGTLAKNIQYF
.	few	TRBV6-2/TRBV6-3	TRBJ2-7	TGTGCCAGCAGCCCTAGTAACAGAGCCTACGAGCAGTACTTC	CASSPSNRAYEQYF
.	many	TRBV12-3/TRBV12-4	TRBJ1-2	TGTGCCAGCAGTTTTGAGCTGAACTATGGCTACACCTTC	CASSFELNYGYTF
.	.	TRBV3-1	TRBJ1-6	TGTGCCAGCAGCCTGACGGGGGGCAATAATTCACCCCTCCACTTT	CASSLTGGNNSPLHF
.	many	TRBV20-1	TRBJ2-5	TGCAGTGCTACCTACCAAGAGACCCAGTACTTC	CSATYQETQYF
.	.	TRBV5-8	TRBJ1-5	TGTGCCAGCAGCTGGGGGGGCGAGGGTCAGCCCCAGCATTTT	CASSWGGEGQPQHF